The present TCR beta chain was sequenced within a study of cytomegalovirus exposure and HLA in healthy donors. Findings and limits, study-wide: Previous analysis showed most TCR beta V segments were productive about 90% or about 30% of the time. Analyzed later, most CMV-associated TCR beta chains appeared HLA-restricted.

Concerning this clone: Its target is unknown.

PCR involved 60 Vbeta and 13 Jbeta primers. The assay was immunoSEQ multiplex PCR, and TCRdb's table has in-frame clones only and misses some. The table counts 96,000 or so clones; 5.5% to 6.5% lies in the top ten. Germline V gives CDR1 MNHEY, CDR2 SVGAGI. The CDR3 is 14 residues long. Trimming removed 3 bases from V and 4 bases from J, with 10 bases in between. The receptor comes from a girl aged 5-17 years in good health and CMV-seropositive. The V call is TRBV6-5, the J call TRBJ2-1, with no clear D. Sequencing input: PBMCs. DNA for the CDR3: TGTGCCAGCAGTTATTCACAGACATACAATGAGCAGTTCTTC. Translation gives CASSYSQTYNEQFF.